These 7 T cell receptor beta chains came from one sample sequenced in a study of T cell changes during pregnancy in multiple sclerosis. Produced via immunoSEQ multiplex PCR; TCRdb's table is partial and in-frame only. Of roughly 37,000 clones listed, 80% to 95% were seen once; the top ten hold more than 20%. Sequencing used CD8+ T cells from peripheral blood mononuclear cells, obtained before pregnancy. These receptors originate from a female donor with multiple sclerosis, enrolled in a pregnancy study.

This chain connects TRBV27 to TRBJ1-1; maybe TRBD1 (5 bases). With 1 base removed from V and 1 base from J, the gap between germline ends came to 7 bases. CDR1 and CDR2 (germline): MNHEY, SMNVEV (reference sequence). CDR3 length: 14 amino acids. The CDR3 bases are TGTGCCAGCAGTTTATGGGGCGGGAACACTGAAGCTTTCTTT. Residues: CASSLWGGNTEAFF.

The sample holds one count of this clone. The chain links TRBV6-5 to TRBJ1-2; D remains unclear. CDR3 length: 13 residues. V was clipped by 5 bases and J by 4 bases, with 11 bases between them. Germline-derived CDR1 and CDR2 are MNHEY and SVGAGI. The CDR3 DNA sequence: TGTGCCAGCAGTCCCGCAGGAGGCTATGGCTACACCTTC. Protein product: CASSPAGGYGYTF.

The rearrangement uses TRBV27 and TRBJ2-3, with TRBD1 identical over 7 bases. The CDR3 loop spans 17 amino acids. Germline V CDR1 and CDR2: MNHEY, SMNVEV (reference sequence). J was trimmed by 1 base and V by 4 bases; bases with no gene match: 11. CDR3 protein: CASSSRTGSGGTDTQYF. Written as DNA, the CDR3 is TGTGCCAGCAGTTCGCGGACAGGCTCCGGGGGCACAGATACGCAGTATTTT.

This rearrangement joins TRBV19 to TRBJ2-1; 12 nucleotides align to TRBD2. The CDR3 consists of 17 residues. CDR1 is LNHDA, CDR2 SQIVND, per germline (reference sequence). J gave up 5 bases and V 3 bases, and 8 bases lay outside the gene matches. The CDR3 DNA reads TGTGCCAGTAGTATTACGGGACTAGCGGGCCCGGACAATGAGCAGTTCTTC. This gives the protein CASSITGLAGPDNEQFF.

The chain links TRBV4-1 to TRBJ2-1; 9 nucleotides line up with TRBD1. Germline V gene sequence: CDR1 MGHRA, CDR2 YSYEKL. This CDR3 spans 14 amino acids. Unmatched junction bases numbered 3, after V lost 1 base and J lost 8 bases. The CDR3: CASSQGGTGYEQFF. CDR3 DNA sequence: TGCGCCAGCAGCCAAGGGGGGACAGGGTATGAGCAGTTCTTC.

V is TRBV6-1 and J is TRBJ2-4; 10 positions match TRBD2. CDR1 and CDR2 from the germline V gene are MNHNS and SASEGT. The V gene end was trimmed by 2 bases and the J gene end by 0 bases; junction bases not matched to a gene: 10. There are 19 residues in the CDR3. The CDR3 loop is CASSERLAGVTLAKNIQYF. The CDR3 DNA sequence: TGTGCCAGCAGTGAACGGCTAGCGGGGGTAACTCTAGCCAAAAACATTCAGTACTTC.

V and J are TRBV28 and TRBJ2-7; TRBD2 agrees at 10 bases. The J segment lost 4 bases and the V segment lost 6 bases, leaving 9 bases of the junction unmatched. Germline CDR1 is MDHEN and CDR2 is SYDVKM. The CDR3 totals 15 residues. CDR3 in amino acids: CASRRERGGRYEQYF. CDR3 sequence (DNA): TGTGCCAGCAGGCGCGAGCGGGGGGGCCGTTACGAGCAGTACTTC.